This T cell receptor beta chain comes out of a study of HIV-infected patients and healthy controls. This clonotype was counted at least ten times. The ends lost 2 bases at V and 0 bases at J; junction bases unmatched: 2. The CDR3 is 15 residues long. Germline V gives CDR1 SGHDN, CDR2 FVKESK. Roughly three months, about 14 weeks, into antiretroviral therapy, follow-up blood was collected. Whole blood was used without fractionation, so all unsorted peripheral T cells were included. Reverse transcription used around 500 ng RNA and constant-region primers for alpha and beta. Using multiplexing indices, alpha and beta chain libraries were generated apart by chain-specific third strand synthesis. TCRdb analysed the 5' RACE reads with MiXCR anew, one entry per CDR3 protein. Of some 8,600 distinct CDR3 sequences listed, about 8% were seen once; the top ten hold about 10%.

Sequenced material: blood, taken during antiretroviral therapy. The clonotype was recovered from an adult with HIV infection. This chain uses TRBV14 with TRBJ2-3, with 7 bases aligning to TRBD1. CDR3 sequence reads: CASSQRTGSTDTQYF. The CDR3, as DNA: TGTGCCAGCAGCCAACGGACAGGCAGCACAGATACGCAGTATTTT.